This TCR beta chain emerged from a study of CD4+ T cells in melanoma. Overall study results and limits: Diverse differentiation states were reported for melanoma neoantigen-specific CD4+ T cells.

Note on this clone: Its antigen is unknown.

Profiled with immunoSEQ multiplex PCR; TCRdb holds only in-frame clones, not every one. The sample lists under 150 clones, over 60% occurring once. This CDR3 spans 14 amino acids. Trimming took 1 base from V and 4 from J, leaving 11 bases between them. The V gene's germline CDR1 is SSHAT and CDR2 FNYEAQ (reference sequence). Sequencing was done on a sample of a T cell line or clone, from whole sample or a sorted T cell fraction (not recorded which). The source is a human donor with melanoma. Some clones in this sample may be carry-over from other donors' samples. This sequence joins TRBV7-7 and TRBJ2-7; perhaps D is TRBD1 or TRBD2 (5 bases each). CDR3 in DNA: TGTGCCAGCAGCTTAGTGGGGACGGCATACGAGCAGTACTTC. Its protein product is CASSLVGTAYEQYF. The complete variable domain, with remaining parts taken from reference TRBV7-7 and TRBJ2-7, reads GAGVSQSPRYKVTKRGQDVTLRCDPISSHATLYWYQQALGQGPEFLTYFNYEAQPDKSGLPSDRFSAERPEGSISTLTIQRTEQRDSAMYRCASSLVGTAYEQYFGPGTRLTVT.